The 3 T cell receptor beta chains below come from one sample, sequenced in a study of blood T cells in healthy people across ages (dated by TCRdb to 2014 to 2015). Libraries were constructed by 5' RACE. TCRdb records Illumina HiSeq 2500 as the sequencer. A second PCR of about 7 to 12 cycles was run with a J-beta primer mix and a sample-barcoded 5' primer. In-frame beta chains were kept once TCRdb had trimmed the public reads at Q25 with fastp and called clones with MiXCR. One record per CDR3 amino acid sequence lists the most common genes and DNA. The sample table contains about 650,000 distinct CDR3 sequences; only one count was recorded for more than 45% of them. 13% of the sample goes to the ten largest clones. The specimen sequenced was blood. All receptors come from a woman of 80 years or more in good health.

This rearrangement joins TRBV5-1 to TRBJ2-1; a possible D gene is TRBD2 (5 bases). This CDR3 contains 15 residues. V dropped 5 bases and J dropped 5 bases, with 17 bases sitting between them. The V gene's germline CDR1 is SGHRS and CDR2 YFSETQ. For the CDR3, the DNA is TGCGCCAGCAGTACAGCGGCTTATAACAACAATGAGCAGTTCTTC. Amino acid sequence: CASSTAAYNNNEQFF.

V is TRBV12-3 or TRBV12-4 and J is TRBJ2-5; 9 bases line up with TRBD1. The CDR3 spans 14 residues. The J segment lost 11 bases and the V segment lost 5 bases, leaving 12 bases of the junction unmatched. The CDR3 reads CASSLQGQGLEQYF. The CDR3 nucleotides read TGTGCCAGCAGTCTACAGGGACAGGGTCTTGAGCAGTACTTC.

The chain carries TRBV20-1 and TRBJ2-3; TRBD1 matches at 8 bases. Germline V CDR1 and CDR2: DFQATT, SNEGSKA (reference sequence). The V segment lost 5 bases and the J segment 4 bases; nucleotides outside the gene matches: 8. The length of the CDR3 is 14 residues. CDR3 nucleotide sequence: TGCAGTGCTTTTGACAGGGGCAATGCAGATACGCAGTATTTT. It specifies CSAFDRGNADTQYF.